The sequence of this T cell receptor beta chain was determined in a study of beta chain features in type 1 diabetes. Findings and limits, study-wide: Significant though moderate, a shortening of TCRB CDR3s appeared in all four CD4+ subsets of Type 1 diabetes patients. VDJ junctions sequenced from type 1 diabetes patients showed fewer insertions and more deletions.

This clone was detected only a few times. Its cognate antigen is unknown. Expressed TCRB transcripts were sequenced, since all the RNA that had been isolated was reverse transcribed. Assay: immunoSEQ multiplex PCR; the TCRdb copy retains only in-frame clones and omits some. The repertoire holds 250,000 to 350,000 clones, with approximately 15% as singletons. The CDR3 is 16 residues long. The J segment lost 4 bases and the V segment lost 4 bases, leaving 9 bases of the junction unmatched. CDR1 is SGHNT and CDR2 is YYREEE in the germline V gene (reference sequence). The chain joins TRBV5-4 to TRBJ2-1; TRBD2 agrees at 9 bases. The sample taken for sequencing was naive CD4+ T cells from blood. The sequence was obtained from a man aged 25-45 years with type 1 diabetes. Written as DNA, the CDR3 is TGTGCCAGCAGCGGACCGGGACTAGCACTTTACAATGAGCAGTTCTTC. Residues: CASSGPGLALYNEQFF.